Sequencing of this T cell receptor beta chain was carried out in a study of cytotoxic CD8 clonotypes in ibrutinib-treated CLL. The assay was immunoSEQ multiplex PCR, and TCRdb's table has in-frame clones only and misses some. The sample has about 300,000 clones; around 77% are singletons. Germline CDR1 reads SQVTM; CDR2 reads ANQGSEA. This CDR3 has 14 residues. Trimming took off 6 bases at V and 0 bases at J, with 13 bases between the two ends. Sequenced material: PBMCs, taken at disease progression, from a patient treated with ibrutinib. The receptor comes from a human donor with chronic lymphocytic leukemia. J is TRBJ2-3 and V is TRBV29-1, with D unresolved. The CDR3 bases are TGCAGCGTACTCCCTATGGGTAGCACAGATACGCAGTATTTT. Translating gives CSVLPMGSTDTQYF.